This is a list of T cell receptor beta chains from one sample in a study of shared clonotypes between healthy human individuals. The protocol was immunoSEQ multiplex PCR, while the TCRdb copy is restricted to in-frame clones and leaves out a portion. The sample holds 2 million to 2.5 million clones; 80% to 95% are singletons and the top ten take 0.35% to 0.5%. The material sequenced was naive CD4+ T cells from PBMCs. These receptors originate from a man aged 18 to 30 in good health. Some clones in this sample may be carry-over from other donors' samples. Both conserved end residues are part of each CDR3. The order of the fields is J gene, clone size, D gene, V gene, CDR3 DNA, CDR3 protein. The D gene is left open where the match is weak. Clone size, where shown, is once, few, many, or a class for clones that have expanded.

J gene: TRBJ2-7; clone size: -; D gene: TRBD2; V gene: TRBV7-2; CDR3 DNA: TGTGCCAGCAGCTTGACCGGGAGGGCCTACGAGCAGTACTTC; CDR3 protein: CASSLTGRAYEQYF
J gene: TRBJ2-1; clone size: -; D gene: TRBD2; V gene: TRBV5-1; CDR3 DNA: TGCGCCAGCTCCCTTCTCCCGGGAGGGAACAATGAGCAGTTCTTC; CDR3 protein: CASSLLPGGNNEQFF
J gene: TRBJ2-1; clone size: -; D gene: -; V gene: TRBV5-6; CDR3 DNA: TGTGCCAGCAGCCGTGGGCCGACCTCCTACAATGAGCAGTTCTTC; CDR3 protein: CASSRGPTSYNEQFF
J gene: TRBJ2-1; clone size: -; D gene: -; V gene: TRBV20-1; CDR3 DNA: TGCAGTGCTAGTCTAGACGCGTTCTTC; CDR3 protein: CSASLDAFF
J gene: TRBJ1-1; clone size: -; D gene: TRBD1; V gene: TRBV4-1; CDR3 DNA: TGCGCCAGCAGCCAAGAGGCCAGGGGGCTAGCTGAAGCTTTCTTT; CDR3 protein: CASSQEARGLAEAFF
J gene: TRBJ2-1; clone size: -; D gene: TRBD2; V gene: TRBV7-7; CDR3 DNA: TGTGCCAGCAGCACCCGCGGGCTAGCGGGAGTGAGTGAGCAGTTCTTC; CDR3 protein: CASSTRGLAGVSEQFF
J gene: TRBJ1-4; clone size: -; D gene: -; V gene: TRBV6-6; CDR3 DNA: TGTGCCAGCGTCGGGACTAATGAAAAACTGTTTTTT; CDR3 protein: CASVGTNEKLFF
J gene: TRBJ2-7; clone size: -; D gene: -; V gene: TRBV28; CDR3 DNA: TGTGCCAGCACCCAAGTTGGACGGGGCGAGGGGTACGAGCAGTACTTC; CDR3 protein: CASTQVGRGEGYEQYF
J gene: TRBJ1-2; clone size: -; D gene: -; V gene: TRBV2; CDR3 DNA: TGTGCCAGCATCCGAGATGGGGGAACCTATGGCTACACCTTC; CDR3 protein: CASIRDGGTYGYTF
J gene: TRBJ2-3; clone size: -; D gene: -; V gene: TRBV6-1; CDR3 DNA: TGTGCCAGCAGTGAAGCAGATCCGGAATGGAGTACGCAGTATTTT; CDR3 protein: CASSEADPEWSTQYF
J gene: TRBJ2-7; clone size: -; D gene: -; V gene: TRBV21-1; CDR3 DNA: TGTGCCAGCAGCGACAAAGGGCTACAGGACTACGAGCAGTACTTC; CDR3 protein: CASSDKGLQDYEQYF
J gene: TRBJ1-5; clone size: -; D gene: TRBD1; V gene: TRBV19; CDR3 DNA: TGTGCCAGTAGGGACAGGGACCCGAATCAGCCCCAGCATTTT; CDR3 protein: CASRDRDPNQPQHF
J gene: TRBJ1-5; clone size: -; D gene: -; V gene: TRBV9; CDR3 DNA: TGTGCCAGCAGCGTAGCGGGAGGGGGAGCCCAGCATTTT; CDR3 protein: CASSVAGGGAQHF
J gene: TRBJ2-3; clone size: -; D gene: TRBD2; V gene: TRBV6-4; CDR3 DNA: TGTGCCAGCAGTGGACTAGCGGGAAAAGATACGCAGTATTTT; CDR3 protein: CASSGLAGKDTQYF
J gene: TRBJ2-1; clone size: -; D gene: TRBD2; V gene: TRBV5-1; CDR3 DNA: TGCGCCAGCAGCTTCTTAGCGGGAGCCGTAAATGAGCAGTTCTTC; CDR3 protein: CASSFLAGAVNEQFF
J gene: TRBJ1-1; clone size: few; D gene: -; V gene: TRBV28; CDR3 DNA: TGTGCCAGCAGTTTCGCAGGGCGCACTGAAGCTTTCTTT; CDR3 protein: CASSFAGRTEAFF
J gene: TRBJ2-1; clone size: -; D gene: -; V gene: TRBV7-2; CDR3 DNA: TGTGCCAGCAGCTTAGACATAGGGACCTACAATGAGCAGTTCTTC; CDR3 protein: CASSLDIGTYNEQFF
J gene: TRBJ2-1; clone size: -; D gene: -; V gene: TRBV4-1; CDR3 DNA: TGCGCCAGCAGCCGGGTCGGGGGCCGAGAGTTCTTC; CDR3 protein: CASSRVGGREFF
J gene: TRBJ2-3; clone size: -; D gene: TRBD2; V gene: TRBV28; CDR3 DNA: TGTGCCAGCAGTTTAAAAGTGGCAGACGACTTGTGGGGACTAGCGGGGGCTAGCACAGATACGCAGTATTTT; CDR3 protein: CASSLKVADDLWGLAGASTDTQYF
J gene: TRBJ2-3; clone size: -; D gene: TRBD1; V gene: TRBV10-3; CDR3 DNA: TGTGCCATCCGGGACAGCACCGCAGATACGCAGTATTTT; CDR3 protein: CAIRDSTADTQYF
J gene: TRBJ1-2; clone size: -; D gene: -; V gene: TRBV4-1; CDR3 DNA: TGCGCCAGCAGCCAAGATTTAACGGTATATGGCTACACCTTC; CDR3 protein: CASSQDLTVYGYTF
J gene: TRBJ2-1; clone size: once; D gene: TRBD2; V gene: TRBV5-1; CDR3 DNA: TGCGCCAGCAGCTCAGGACTAGCGGGAGGGGTTTACAATGAGCAGTTCTTC; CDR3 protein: CASSSGLAGGVYNEQFF
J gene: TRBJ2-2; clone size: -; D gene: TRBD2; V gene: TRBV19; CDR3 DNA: TGTGCCAGTAGTTCCTCTAGCGGGAGGGCCATATCCGGGGAGCTGTTTTTT; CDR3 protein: CASSSSSGRAISGELFF
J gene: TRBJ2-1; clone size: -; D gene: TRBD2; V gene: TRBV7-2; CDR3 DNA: TGTGCCAGCAGCTTAGATATAGCGGGAGGGCACAATGAGCAGTTCTTC; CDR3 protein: CASSLDIAGGHNEQFF
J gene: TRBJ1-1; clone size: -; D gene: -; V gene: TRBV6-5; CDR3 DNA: TGTGCCAGCAGCCGAAACAGGGAAGGCGGCACTGAAGCTTTCTTT; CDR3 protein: CASSRNREGGTEAFF
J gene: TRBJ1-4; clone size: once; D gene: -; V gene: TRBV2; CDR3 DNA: TGTGCCAGCAGCAGTGGGGCTAATGAAAAACTGTTTTTT; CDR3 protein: CASSSGANEKLFF
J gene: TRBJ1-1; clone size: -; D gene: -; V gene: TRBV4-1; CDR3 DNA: TGCGCCAGCAGCCAAGATGGATGGCTGAACACTGAAGCTTTCTTT; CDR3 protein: CASSQDGWLNTEAFF
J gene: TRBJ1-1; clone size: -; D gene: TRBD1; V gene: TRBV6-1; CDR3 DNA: TGTGCCAGCAGTGAAGGGAGGGGGACAGTGCGTTTCTTT; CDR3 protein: CASSEGRGTVRFF
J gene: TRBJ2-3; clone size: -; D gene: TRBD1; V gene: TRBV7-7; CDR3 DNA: TGTGCCAGCAGCCCCCGGACAGGGGGTAGAACGGGTACGCAGTATTTT; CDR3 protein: CASSPRTGGRTGTQYF
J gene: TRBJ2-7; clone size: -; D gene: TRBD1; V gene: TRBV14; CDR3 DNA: TGTGCCAGCAGCCAAGAAAGGGACAGGGTTTACGAGCAGTACTTC; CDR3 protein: CASSQERDRVYEQYF
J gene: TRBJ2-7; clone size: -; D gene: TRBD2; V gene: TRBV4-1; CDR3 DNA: TGCGCCAGCAGCCGCCGAGCGGGAGGGCTTCGTGAGCAGTACTTC; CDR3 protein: CASSRRAGGLREQYF
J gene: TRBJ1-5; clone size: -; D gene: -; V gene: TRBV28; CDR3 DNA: TGTGCCAGCATCCGGTCAGGTGCTAATCAGCCCCAGCATTTT; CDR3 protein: CASIRSGANQPQHF
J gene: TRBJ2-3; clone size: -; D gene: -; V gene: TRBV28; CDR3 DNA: TGTGCCAGCAGTCTACCCCTCCGAGGGGCAGATACGCAGTATTTT; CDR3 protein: CASSLPLRGADTQYF
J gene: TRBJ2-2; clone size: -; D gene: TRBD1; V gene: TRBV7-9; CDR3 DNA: TGTGCCAGCATTAGAAGCGGGACAGGGGGTCCCGGGGAGCTGTTTTTT; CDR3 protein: CASIRSGTGGPGELFF
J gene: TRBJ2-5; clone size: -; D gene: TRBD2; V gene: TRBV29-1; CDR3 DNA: TGCAGCGTCCAAGTCTCGGGGGGAGAGACCCAGTACTTC; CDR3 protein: CSVQVSGGETQYF
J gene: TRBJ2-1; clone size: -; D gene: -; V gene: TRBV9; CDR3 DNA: TGTGCCAGCAGCTCCAGCAGCGGATCCTACAATGAGCAGTTCTTC; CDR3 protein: CASSSSSGSYNEQFF
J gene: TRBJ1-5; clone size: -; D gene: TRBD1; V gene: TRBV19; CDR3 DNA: TGTGCCAGTAAAACAGGGGTTGACAATCAGCCCCAGCATTTT; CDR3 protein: CASKTGVDNQPQHF
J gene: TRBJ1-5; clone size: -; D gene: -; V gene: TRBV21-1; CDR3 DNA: TGTGCCAGCAGCCCATCTCCAAGGGACAGGGATAGCAATCAGCCCCAGCATTTT; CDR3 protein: CASSPSPRDRDSNQPQHF
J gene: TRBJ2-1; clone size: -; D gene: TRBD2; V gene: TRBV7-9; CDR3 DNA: TGTGCCAGCAGCTTACGGCGGGAGGGCGGGGATGAGCAGTTCTTC; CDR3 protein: CASSLRREGGDEQFF
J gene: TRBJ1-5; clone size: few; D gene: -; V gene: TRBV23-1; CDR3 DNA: TGCGCCAGCAGAAACCAGCAGGGAGGTTATCAGCCCCAGCATTTT; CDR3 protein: CASRNQQGGYQPQHF
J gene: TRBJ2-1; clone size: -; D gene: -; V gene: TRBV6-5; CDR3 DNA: TGTGCCAGCACCCAAGGCCGGACCCCATACAATGAGCAGTTCTTC; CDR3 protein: CASTQGRTPYNEQFF
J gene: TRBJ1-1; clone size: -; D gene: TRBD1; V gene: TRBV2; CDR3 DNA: TGTGCCAGCAGTGGTACAGGGGGGCACACTGAAGCTTTCTTT; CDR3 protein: CASSGTGGHTEAFF
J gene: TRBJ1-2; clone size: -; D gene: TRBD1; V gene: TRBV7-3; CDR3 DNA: TGTGCCAGCAGCTTAACCCCCCGGACAGGGGGTAAGGACTATGGCTACACCTTC; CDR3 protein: CASSLTPRTGGKDYGYTF
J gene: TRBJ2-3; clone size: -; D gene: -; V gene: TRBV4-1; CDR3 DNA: TGCGCCAGCAGCCAAGATCTGCCCACAGATACGCAGTATTTT; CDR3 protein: CASSQDLPTDTQYF
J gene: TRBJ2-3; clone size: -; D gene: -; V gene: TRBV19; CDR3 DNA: TGTGCCAGTAGTATGACAGCGGATACGCAGTATTTT; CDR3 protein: CASSMTADTQYF
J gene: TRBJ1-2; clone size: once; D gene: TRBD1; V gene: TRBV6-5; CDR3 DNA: TGTGCCAGCAGTTACTCGATAGGGGGCTTGGGTGGCTACACCTTC; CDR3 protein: CASSYSIGGLGGYTF
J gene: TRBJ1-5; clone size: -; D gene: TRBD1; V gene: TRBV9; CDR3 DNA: TGTGCCAGCAGCGTAGGGGGACAGGCCAATCAGCCCCAGCATTTT; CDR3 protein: CASSVGGQANQPQHF
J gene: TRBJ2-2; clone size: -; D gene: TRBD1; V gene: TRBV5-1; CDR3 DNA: TGCGCCAGTAGGACAGGGCCCACCGGGGAGCTGTTTTTT; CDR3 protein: CASRTGPTGELFF
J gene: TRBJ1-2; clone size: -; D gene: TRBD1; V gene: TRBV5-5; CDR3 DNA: TGTGCCAGCAGCTTCCGGGACAGGGTCGGCTACACCTTC; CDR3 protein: CASSFRDRVGYTF
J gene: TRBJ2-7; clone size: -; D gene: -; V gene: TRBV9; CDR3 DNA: TGTGCCAGCAGCGTAGGCCTAGTATCTCGGTACGAGCAGTACTTC; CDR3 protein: CASSVGLVSRYEQYF
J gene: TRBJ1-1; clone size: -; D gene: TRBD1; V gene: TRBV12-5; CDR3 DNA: TGTGCTAGTGAAACCGGGACAGGGCAGAACACTGAAGCTTTCTTT; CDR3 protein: CASETGTGQNTEAFF
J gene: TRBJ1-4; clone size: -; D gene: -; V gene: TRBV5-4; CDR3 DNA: TGTGCCAGCAGCCCCAGGGGCGGGGCGGCTAATGAAAAACTGTTTTTT; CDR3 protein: CASSPRGGAANEKLFF
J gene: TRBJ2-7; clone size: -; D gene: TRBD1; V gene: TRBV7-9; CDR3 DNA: TGTGCCAGCAGCCCGGGACAGACCTTTTACGAGCAGTACTTC; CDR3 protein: CASSPGQTFYEQYF